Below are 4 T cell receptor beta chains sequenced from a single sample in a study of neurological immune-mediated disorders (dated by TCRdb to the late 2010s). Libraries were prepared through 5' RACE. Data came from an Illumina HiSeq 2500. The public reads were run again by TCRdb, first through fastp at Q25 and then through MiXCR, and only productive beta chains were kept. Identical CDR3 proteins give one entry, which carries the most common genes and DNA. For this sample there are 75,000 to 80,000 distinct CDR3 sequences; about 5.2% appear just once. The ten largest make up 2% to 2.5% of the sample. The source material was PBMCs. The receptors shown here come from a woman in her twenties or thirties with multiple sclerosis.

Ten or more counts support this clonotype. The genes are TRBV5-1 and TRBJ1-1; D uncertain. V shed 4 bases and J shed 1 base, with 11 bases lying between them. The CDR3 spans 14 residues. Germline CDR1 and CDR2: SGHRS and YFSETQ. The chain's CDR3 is CASSPTPGNTEAFF. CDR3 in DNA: TGCGCCAGCAGCCCCACACCCGGGAACACTGAAGCTTTCTTT.

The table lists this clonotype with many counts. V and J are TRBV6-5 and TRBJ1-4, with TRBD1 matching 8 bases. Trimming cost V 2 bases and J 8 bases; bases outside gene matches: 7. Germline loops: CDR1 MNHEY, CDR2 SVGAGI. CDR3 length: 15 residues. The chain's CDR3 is CASSYTTGVEEKLFF. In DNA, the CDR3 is TGTGCCAGCAGTTACACGACAGGGGTGGAAGAAAAACTGTTTTTT.

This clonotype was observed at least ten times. The CDR3 loop is CSAIRGPTNEKLFF. In DNA form, the CDR3 reads TGCAGTGCAATCAGGGGACCAACTAATGAAAAACTGTTTTTT. The J gene is TRBJ1-4, the V gene TRBV20-1; D may be TRBD1 (6 bases). V dropped 6 bases and J dropped 0 bases, with 11 bases sitting between them. Germline V CDR1 and CDR2: DFQATT, SNEGSKA (reference sequence). The CDR3 sequence is 14 residues long.

Here the CDR3 reads CATSRDGAGVAKNIQYF. CDR3 sequence (DNA): TGTGCCACCAGCAGAGATGGGGCAGGGGTAGCCAAAAACATTCAGTACTTC. The chain recombines TRBV15 with TRBJ2-4, with D possibly matching TRBD1 (6 bases). Trimming shortened V by 0 bases and J by 0 bases, and 12 bases separated the two germline ends. The CDR3 length is 17 residues. Germline assignment: CDR1 LNHNV and CDR2 YYDKDF (reference sequence).